This TCR beta chain was found in a study of T cells in Graves' hyperthyroidism and ophthalmopathy. This CDR3 is built from 13 residues. CDR1 is ENHRY and CDR2 is SYGVKD in the germline V gene. Calling Graves' hyperthyroidism stable meant ophthalmopathy did not progress within 18 months. Clinical symptoms, serum thyroxine and TRAb, thyroid ultrasound and orbital computed tomography were used for the diagnoses. PBMCs were sourced from roughly 9.3 ml fresh peripheral blood. RNA transcripts yielded amplified TCR beta CDR3 regions. The HTBI primer set drove a first-round RT-PCR of the TCR CDR3. Using its own MiXCR run on the multiplex PCR reads, TCRdb lists one record per CDR3 protein. The table shows around 580,000 distinct CDR3 sequences, with around 17% occurring only once. Whole-study findings and limits: Blood also contained most expanded thyroid clonotypes above 0.001.

As for this clonotype: Its antigen remains unidentified.

The gene calls are TRBV10-3 and TRBJ2-1, with 9 bases fitting TRBD2. The sequencing input was blood. The sequence was obtained from a young woman with Graves' hyperthyroidism. CDR3 in amino acids: CAHYAGGLDEQFF. CDR3 in DNA: TGTGCTCACTACGCGGGGGGGCTCGATGAGCAGTTCTTC.